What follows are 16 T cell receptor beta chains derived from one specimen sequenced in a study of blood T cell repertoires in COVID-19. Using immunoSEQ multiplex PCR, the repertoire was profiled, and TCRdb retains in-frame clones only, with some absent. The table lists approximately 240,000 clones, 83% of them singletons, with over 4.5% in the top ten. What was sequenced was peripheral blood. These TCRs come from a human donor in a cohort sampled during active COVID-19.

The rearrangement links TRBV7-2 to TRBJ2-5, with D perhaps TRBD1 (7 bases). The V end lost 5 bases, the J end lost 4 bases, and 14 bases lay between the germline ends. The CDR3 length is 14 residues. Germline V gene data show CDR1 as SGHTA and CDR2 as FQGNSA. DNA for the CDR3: TGTGCCAGCAGCACTCGACAGGGAGGAGAGACCCAGTACTTC. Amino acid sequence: CASSTRQGGETQYF.

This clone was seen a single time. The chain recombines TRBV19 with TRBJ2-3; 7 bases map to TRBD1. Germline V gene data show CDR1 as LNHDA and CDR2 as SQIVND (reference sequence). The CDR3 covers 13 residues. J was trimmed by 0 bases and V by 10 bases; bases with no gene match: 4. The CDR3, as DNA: TGTGCCACTCGACAGGGTAGCACAGATACGCAGTATTTT. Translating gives CATRQGSTDTQYF.

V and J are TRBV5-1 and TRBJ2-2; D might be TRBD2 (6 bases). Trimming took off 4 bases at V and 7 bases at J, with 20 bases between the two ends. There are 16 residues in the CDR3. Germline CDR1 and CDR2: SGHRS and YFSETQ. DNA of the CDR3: TGCGCCAGCAGCCTGGGGGTAGCGGCCCTTGGCGGGGAGCTGTTTTTT. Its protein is CASSLGVAALGGELFF.

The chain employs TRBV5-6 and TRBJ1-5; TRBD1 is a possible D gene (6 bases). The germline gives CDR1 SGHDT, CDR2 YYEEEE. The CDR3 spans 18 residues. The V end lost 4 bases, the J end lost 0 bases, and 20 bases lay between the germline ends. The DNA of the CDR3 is TGTGCCAGCAGCCTCCCCGGGGGGCCTAAGTATAGCAATCAGCCCCAGCATTTT. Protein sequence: CASSLPGGPKYSNQPQHF.

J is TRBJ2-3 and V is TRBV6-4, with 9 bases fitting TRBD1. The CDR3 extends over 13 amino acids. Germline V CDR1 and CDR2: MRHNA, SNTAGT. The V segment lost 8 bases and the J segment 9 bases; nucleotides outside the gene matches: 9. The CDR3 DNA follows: TGTGCCAGCTCCGAGACAGGGGGTAGGACGCAGTATTTT. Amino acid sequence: CASSETGGRTQYF.

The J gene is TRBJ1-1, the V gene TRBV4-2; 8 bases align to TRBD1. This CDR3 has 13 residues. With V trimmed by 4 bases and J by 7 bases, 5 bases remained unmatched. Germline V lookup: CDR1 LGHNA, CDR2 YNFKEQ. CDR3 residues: CASSPDRASEAFF. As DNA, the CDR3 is TGTGCCAGCAGCCCGGACAGGGCTAGTGAAGCTTTCTTT.

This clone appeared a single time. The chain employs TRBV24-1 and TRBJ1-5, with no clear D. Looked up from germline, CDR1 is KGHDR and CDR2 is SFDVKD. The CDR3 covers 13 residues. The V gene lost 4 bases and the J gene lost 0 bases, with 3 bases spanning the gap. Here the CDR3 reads CATSDGSNQPQHF. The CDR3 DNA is TGTGCCACCAGTGACGGTAGCAATCAGCCCCAGCATTTT.

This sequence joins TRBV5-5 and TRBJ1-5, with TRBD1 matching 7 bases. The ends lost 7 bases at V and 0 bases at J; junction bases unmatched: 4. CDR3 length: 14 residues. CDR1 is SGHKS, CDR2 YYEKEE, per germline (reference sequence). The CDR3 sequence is CASDRVYSNQPQHF. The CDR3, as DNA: TGTGCCAGCGACAGGGTTTATAGCAATCAGCCCCAGCATTTT.

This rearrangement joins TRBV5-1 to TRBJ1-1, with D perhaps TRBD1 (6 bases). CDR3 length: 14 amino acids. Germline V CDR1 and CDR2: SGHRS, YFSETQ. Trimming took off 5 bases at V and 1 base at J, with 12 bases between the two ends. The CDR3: CASRWDNSNTEAFF. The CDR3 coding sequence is TGCGCCAGCAGGTGGGACAACTCGAACACTGAAGCTTTCTTT.

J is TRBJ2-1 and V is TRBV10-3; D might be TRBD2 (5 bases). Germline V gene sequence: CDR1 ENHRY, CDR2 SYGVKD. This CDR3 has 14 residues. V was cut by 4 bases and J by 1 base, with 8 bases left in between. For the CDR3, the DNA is TGTGCCATCAGTGCTGAGGGTTCCTACAATGAGCAGTTCTTC. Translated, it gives CAISAEGSYNEQFF.

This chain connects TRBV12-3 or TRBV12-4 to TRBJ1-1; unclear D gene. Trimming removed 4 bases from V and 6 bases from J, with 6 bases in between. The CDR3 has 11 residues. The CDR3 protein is CASSSGSEAFF. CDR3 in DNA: TGTGCCAGCAGTTCGGGGTCTGAAGCTTTCTTT.

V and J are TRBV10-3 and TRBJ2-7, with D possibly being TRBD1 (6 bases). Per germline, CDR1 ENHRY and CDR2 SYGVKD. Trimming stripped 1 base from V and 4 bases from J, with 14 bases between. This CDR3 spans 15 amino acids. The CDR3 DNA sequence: TGTGCCATCAGTGAGTTCAAAACAGGGTTATACGAGCAGTACTTC. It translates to CAISEFKTGLYEQYF.

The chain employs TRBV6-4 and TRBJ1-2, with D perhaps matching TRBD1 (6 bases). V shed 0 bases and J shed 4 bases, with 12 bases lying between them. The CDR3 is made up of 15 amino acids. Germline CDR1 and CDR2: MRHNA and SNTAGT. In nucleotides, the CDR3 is TGTGCCAGCAGTGACTCGAAGGGGGACCTCTATGGCTACACCTTC. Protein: CASSDSKGDLYGYTF.

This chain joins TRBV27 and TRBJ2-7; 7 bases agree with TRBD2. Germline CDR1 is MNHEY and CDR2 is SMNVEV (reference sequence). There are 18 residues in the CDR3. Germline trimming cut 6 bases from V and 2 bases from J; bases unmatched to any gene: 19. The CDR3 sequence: CASRLPIDSAGPTYEQYF. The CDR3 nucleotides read TGTGCCAGCAGATTACCGATCGACTCAGCGGGGCCAACCTACGAGCAGTACTTC.

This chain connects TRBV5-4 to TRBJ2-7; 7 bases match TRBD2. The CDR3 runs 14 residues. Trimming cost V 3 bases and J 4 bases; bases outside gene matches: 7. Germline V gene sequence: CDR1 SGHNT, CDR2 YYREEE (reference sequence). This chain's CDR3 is CASSSSGLLYEQYF. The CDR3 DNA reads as TGTGCCAGCAGCTCTAGCGGTCTCCTATACGAGCAGTACTTC. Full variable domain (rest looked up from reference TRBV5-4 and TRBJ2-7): ETGVTQSPTHLIKTRGQQVTLRCSSQSGHNTVSWYQQALGQGPQFIFQYYREEENGRGNFPPRFSGLQFPNYSSELNVNALELDDSALYLCASSSSGLLYEQYFGPGTRLTVT.

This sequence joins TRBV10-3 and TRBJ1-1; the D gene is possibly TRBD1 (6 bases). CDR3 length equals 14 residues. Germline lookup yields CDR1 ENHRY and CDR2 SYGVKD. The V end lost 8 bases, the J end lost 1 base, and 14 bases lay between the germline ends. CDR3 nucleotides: TGTGCCATCGCTAAGGACAGAGAGAACACTGAAGCTTTCTTT. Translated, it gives CAIAKDRENTEAFF.